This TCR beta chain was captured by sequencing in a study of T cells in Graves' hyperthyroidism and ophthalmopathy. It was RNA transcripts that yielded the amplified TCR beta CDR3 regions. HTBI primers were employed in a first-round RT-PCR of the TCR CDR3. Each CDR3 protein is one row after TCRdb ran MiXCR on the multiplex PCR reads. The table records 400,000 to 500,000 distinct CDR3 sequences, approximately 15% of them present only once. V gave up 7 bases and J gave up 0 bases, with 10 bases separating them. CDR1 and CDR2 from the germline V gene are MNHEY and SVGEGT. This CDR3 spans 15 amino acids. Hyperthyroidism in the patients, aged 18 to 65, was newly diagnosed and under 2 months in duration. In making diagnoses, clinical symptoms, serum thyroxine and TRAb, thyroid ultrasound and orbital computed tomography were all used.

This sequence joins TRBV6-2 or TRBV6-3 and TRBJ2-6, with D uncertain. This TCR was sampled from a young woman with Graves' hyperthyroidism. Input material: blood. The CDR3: CASTLSYSGANVLTF. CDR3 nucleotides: TGTGCCAGCACCCTCAGTTACTCTGGGGCCAACGTCCTGACTTTC.